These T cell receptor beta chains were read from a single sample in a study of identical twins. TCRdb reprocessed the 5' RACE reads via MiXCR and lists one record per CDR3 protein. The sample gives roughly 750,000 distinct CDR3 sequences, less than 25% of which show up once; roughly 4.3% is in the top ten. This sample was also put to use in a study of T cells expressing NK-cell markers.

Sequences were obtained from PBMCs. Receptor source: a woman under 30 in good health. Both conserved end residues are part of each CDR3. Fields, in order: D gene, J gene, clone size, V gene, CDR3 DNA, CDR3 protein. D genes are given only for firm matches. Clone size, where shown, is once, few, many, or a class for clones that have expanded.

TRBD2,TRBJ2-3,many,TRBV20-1,TGCAGTGCTCCTTCACTAGCGGGAGGCCGCACAGATACGCAGTATTTT,CSAPSLAGGRTDTQYF
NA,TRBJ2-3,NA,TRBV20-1,TGCAGTGCCCGGGAGCCGAGCGGTAACACAGATACGCAGTATTTT,CSAREPSGNTDTQYF
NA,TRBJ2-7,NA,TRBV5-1,TGCGCCAGCAGCTTGGAAAACTCCGGGCGCGAGCAGTACTTC,CASSLENSGREQYF
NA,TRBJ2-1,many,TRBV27,TGTGCCAGCAGTCAAAGCGGTGAGCAGTTCTTC,CASSQSGEQFF
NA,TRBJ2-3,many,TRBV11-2,TGTGCCAGCAGCTCGCACCCCTGGGGAGATACGCAGTATTTT,CASSSHPWGDTQYF
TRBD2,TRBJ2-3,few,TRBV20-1,TGCAGTGCTAGAGATCGTCGACTAGCGGGAACAGATACGCAGTATTTT,CSARDRRLAGTDTQYF
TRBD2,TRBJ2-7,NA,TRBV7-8,TGTGCCAGCAGCCGAAGGGCCGGGACTAGCAACTACGAGCAGTACTTC,CASSRRAGTSNYEQYF
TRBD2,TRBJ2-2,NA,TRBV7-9,TGTGCCAGCAGCCACGACGGGTCTAGCGGATCAACCGGGGAGCTGTTTTTT,CASSHDGSSGSTGELFF
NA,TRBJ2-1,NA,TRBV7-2,TGTGCCAGCAGCTTAGAAGTGCAGAATGAGCAGTTCTTC,CASSLEVQNEQFF
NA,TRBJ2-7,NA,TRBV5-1,TGCGCCAGCAGCTTCTGGGGTCACGCCTACGAGCAGTACTTC,CASSFWGHAYEQYF
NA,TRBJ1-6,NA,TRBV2,TGTGCCAGCATCGGGCAGGGGAGTTTCAATTCACCCCTCCACTTT,CASIGQGSFNSPLHF
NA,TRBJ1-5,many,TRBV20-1,TGCAGTGCTGGGCCGTCGGGTCAGCCCCAGCATTTT,CSAGPSGQPQHF
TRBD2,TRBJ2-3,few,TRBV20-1,TGCAGTGCACCGGTAGCGGGGGCCACAGATACGCAGTATTTT,CSAPVAGATDTQYF
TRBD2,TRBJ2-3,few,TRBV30,TGTGCCTGGAGTATAGGACTAGCGGGAACCACAGATACGCAGTATTTT,CAWSIGLAGTTDTQYF
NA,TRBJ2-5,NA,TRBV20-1,TGCAGTGCCGAATTGGGAGAGACCCAGTACTTC,CSAELGETQYF
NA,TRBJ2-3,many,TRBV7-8,TGTGCCAGCAGCTTAGAGGGCTTAGCCCAAGGCGCGCAGTATTTT,CASSLEGLAQGAQYF
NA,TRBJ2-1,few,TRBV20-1,TGCAGTGCGTTATCAGCGGGTCCCTACAATGAGCAGTTCTTC,CSALSAGPYNEQFF
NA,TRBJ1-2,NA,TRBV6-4,TGTGCCAGCAGTCCCGGGACCCTCGGTCGTGGCTACACCTTC,CASSPGTLGRGYTF
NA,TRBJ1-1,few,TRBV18,TGTGCCAGCTCACCGGGGGAGAACACTGAAGCTTTCTTT,CASSPGENTEAFF
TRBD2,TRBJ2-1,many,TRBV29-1,TGCAGCGTTGAAGCGTCTAGCGGGGGATCGAGCTCCTACAATGAGCAGTTCTTC,CSVEASSGGSSSYNEQFF
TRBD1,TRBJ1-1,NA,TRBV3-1,TGTGCCAGCACCTCAGGGGGTGTCACTGAAGCTTTCTTT,CASTSGGVTEAFF
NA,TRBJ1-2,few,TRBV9,TGTGCCAGCAGCGTAACCGACAGTGGAGAAGGCTACACCTTC,CASSVTDSGEGYTF
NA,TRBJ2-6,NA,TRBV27,TGTGCCAGCAGACCCACTAGACAGATCTCTGGGGCCAACGTCCTGACTTTC,CASRPTRQISGANVLTF
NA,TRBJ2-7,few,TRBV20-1,TGCAGTGCTCCACGGGGAGCTAACGAGCAGTACTTC,CSAPRGANEQYF
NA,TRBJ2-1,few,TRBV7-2,TGTGCCAGCAGCTTCCAGGGGCAGTTCTTC,CASSFQGQFF
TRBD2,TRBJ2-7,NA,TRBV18,TGTGCCAGCTCACCGGCGGGAGCTAGCTCCTACGAGCAGTACTTC,CASSPAGASSYEQYF
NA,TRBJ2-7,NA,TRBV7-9,TGTGCCAGCAGCTTAGGGACGTTTCACCACGAGCAGTACTTC,CASSLGTFHHEQYF
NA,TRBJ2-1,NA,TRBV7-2,TGTGCCAGCAGCTTATACGAAAACAATGAGCAGTTCTTC,CASSLYENNEQFF
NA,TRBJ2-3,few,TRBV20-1,TGCAGTGCTAGAGATCTAGGGAGCACAGATACGCAGTATTTT,CSARDLGSTDTQYF
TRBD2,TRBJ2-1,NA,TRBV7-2,TGTGCCAGCAGCCCTTATAGCGGGATCGCCTACAATGAGCAGTTCTTC,CASSPYSGIAYNEQFF
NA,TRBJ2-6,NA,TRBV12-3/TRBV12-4,TGTGCCAGCAGGGACCAGGGCTCTGGGGCCAACGTCCTGACTTTC,CASRDQGSGANVLTF
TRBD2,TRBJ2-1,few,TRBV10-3,TGTGCCATCAGGGCCGGGACTAGCGTGAATGAGCAGTTCTTC,CAIRAGTSVNEQFF
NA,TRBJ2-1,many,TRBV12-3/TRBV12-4,TGTGCCAGCAGTTTAGGGCAGGGGAGGGATGAGCAGTTCTTC,CASSLGQGRDEQFF
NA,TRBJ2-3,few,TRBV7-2,TGTGCCAGCAGCACAAAAGCGCTTTACACAGATACGCAGTATTTT,CASSTKALYTDTQYF
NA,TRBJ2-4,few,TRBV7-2,TGTGCCAGCAGCTCCCTCGGGCGGCAGGCCAAAAACATTCAGTACTTC,CASSSLGRQAKNIQYF
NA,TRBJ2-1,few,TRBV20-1,TGCAGTGCTCGCCCAGGGGGGGGCTACAATGAGCAGTTCTTC,CSARPGGGYNEQFF
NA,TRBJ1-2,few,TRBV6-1,TGTGCCAGCCTGGGGAGAGTTAGGGGAATAGGAGGCTACACCTTC,CASLGRVRGIGGYTF
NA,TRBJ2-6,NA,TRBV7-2,TGTGCCAGCAGCTTAGGGCAAGGGGCTGGGGCCAACGTCCTGACTTTC,CASSLGQGAGANVLTF
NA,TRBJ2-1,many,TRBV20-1,TGCAGTGCGGTCGAGAGGAAGGAGCAGTTCTTC,CSAVERKEQFF